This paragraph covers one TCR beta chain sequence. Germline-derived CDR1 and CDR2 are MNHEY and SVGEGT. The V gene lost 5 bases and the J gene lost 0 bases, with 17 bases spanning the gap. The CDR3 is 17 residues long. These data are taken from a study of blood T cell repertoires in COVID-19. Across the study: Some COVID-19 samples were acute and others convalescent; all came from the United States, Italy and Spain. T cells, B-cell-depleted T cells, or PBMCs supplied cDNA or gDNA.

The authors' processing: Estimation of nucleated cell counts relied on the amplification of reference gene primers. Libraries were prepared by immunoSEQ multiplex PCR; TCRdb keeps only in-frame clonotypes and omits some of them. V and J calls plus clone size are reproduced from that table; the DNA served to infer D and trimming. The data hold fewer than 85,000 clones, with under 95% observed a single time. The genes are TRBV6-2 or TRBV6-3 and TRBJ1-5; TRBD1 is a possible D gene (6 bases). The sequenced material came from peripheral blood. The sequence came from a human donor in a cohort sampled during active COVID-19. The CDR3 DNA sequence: TGTGCCAGCAGTCCCGGGACAACGGCCCATAGCAATCAGCCCCAGCATTTT. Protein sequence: CASSPGTTAHSNQPQHF.